This TCR beta chain is drawn from a study of CD8 T cells in ankylosing spondylitis. Study-wide points: For ankylosing spondylitis blood, a TCR beta motif of under 10 highly homologous variants appeared characteristic. Those disease-linked clones were CD8+; they were also relatively rare in peripheral blood.

This clonotype was seen a handful of times. Its antigen remains unknown. The V gene lost 2 bases and the J gene lost 2 bases, with 10 bases spanning the gap. The CDR3 length is 14 residues. Germline V gene sequence: CDR1 LGHNT, CDR2 FRNRAP. TCRdb re-analysed the 5' RACE reads in MiXCR, keeping a single row per CDR3 protein. The sample contains about 340,000 distinct CDR3 sequences, 8% of which appear only once. Sequencing was carried out using blood, either unsorted or a sorted T cell fraction (not recorded which). The chain has TRBV12-5 and TRBJ2-7; the D is unclear. This sequence was found in a male donor with ankylosing spondylitis. CDR3 nucleotide sequence: TGTGCTAGTGGTTTGAGAGTCAAACCCTACGAGCAGTACTTC. This codes for CASGLRVKPYEQYF. The complete variable domain, with remaining parts taken from reference TRBV12-5 and TRBJ2-7, reads DARVTQTPRHKVTEMGQEVTMRCQPILGHNTVFWYRQTMMQGLELLAYFRNRAPLDDSGMPKDRFSAEMPDATLATLKIQPSEPRDSAVYFCASGLRVKPYEQYFGPGTRLTVT.